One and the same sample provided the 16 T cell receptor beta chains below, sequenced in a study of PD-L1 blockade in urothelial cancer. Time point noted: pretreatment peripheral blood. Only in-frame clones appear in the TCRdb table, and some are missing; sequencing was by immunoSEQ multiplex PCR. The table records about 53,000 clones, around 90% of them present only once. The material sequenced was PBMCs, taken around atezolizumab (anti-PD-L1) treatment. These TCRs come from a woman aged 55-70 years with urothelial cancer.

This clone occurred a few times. The CDR3 bases are TGTGCCAGCAGTGTCCTCTACCCGCACCGGGACAGAAATCAGCCCCAGCATTTT. Protein: CASSVLYPHRDRNQPQHF. The rearrangement uses TRBV25-1 and TRBJ1-5; TRBD1 aligns across 7 bases. This CDR3 is 18 amino acids long. V lost 4 bases and J lost 4; bases outside the gene matches: 16. Germline V gene data show CDR1 as MGHDK and CDR2 as SYGVNS.

The CDR3 here is CASSSPGQGSYNEQFF. CDR3 nucleotides: TGTGCCAGCAGCTCTCCGGGACAGGGATCCTACAATGAGCAGTTCTTC. V is TRBV7-6 and J is TRBJ2-1; 9 positions match TRBD1. The germline gives CDR1 SGHVS, CDR2 FNYEAQ. V was pared by 4 bases and J by 1 base, with 5 bases of the junction left unmatched. CDR3 length: 16 residues.

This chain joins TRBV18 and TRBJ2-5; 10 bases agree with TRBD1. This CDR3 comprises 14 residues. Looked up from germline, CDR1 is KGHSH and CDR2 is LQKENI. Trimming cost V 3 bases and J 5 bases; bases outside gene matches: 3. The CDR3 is CASSPSGQGETQYF. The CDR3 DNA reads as TGTGCCAGCTCACCTTCGGGACAGGGGGAGACCCAGTACTTC.

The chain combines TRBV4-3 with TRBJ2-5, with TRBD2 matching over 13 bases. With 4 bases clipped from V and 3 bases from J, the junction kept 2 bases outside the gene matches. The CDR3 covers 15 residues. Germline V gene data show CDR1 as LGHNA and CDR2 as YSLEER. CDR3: CASSRGTSGEETQYF. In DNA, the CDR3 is TGCGCCAGCAGCCGCGGGACTAGCGGGGAAGAGACCCAGTACTTC.

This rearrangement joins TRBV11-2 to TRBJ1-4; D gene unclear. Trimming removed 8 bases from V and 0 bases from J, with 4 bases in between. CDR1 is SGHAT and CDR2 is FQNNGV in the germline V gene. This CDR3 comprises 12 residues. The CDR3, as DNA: TGTGCCAGCTCCGCAACTAATGAAAAACTGTTTTTT. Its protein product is CASSATNEKLFF.

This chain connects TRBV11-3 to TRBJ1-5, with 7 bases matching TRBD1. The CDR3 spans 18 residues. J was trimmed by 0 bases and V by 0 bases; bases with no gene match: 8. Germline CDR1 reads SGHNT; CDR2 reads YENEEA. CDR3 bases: TGTGCCAGCAGCTTAGATCTAGGGGGCCTCCTTAGCAATCAGCCCCAGCATTTT. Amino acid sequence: CASSLDLGGLLSNQPQHF.

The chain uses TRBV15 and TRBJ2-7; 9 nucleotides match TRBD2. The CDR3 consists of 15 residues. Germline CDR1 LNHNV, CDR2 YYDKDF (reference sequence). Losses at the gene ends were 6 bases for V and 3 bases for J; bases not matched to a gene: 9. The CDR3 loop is CATRRLAGSGYEQYF. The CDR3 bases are TGTGCCACCAGGAGGCTAGCGGGATCGGGCTACGAGCAGTACTTC. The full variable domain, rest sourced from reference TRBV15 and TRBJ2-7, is DAMVIQNPRYQVTQFGKPVTLSCSQTLNHNVMYWYQQKSSQAPKLLFHYYDKDFNNEADTPDNFQSRRPNTSFCFLDIRSPGLGDTAMYLCATRRLAGSGYEQYFGPGTRLTVT.

The CDR3 DNA follows: TGCGCCAGCAGTGACCCGGACCCTGGCTCGGGAGCTTCCTCCTCCTACAATGAGCAGTTCTTC. Protein: CASSDPDPGSGASSSYNEQFF. This chain links TRBV10-2 with TRBJ2-1, with a tentative D call TRBD2 (6 bases). CDR3 length: 21 residues. Germline CDR1 WSHSY, CDR2 SAAADI. Trimming shortened V by 3 bases and J by 0 bases, and 27 bases separated the two germline ends.

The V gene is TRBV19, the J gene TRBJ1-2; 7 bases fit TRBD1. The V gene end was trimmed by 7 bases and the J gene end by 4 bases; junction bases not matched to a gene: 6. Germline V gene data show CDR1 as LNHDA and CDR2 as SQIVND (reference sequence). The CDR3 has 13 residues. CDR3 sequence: CASNPTGLYGYTF. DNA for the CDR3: TGTGCCAGTAACCCGACAGGGCTCTATGGCTACACCTTC.

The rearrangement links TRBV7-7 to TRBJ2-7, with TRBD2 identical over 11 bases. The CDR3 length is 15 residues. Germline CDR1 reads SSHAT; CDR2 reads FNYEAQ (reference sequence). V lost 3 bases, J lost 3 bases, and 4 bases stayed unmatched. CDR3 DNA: TGTGCCAGCAGCTTGGGACTAGCGGAGGACTACGAGCAGTACTTC. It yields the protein CASSLGLAEDYEQYF.

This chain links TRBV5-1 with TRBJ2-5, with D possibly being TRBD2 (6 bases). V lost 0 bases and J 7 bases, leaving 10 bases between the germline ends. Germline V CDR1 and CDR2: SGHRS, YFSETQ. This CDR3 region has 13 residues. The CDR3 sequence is CASSLAGRGTQYF. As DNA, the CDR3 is TGCGCCAGCAGCTTGGCCGGGAGAGGGACCCAGTACTTC.

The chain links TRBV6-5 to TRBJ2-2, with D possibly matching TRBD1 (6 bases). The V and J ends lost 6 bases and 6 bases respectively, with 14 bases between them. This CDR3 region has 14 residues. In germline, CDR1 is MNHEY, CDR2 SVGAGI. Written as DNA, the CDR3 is TGTGCCAGCAGAAGGACAGTGGACGCCGGGGAGCTGTTTTTT. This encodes CASRRTVDAGELFF.

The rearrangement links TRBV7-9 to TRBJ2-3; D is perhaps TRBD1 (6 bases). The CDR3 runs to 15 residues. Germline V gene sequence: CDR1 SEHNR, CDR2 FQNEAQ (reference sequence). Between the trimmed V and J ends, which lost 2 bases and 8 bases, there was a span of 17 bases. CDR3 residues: CASSLPTPGVGTQYF. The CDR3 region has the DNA TGTGCCAGCAGCTTACCCACTCCAGGGGTGGGTACGCAGTATTTT.

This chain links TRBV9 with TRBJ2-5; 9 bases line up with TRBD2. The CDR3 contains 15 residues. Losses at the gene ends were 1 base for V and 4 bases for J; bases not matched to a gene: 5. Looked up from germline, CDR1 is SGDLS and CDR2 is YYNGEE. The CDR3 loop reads CASSVIPSGTETQYF. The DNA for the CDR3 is TGTGCCAGCAGCGTAATACCTAGCGGGACAGAGACCCAGTACTTC.

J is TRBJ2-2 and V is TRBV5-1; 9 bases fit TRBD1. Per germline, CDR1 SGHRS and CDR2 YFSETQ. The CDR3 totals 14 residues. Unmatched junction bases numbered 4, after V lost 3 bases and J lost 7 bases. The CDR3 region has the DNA TGCGCCAGCAGCTCTACAGGGGGCCACGGGGAGCTGTTTTTT. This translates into CASSSTGGHGELFF.

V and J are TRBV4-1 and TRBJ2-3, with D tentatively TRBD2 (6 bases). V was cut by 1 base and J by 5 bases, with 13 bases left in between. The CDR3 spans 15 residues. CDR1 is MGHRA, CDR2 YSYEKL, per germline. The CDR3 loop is CASSQGDSSLDTQYF. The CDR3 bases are TGCGCCAGCAGCCAAGGGGACTCCTCGTTAGATACGCAGTATTTT.